This T cell receptor (beta chain) was retrieved from a study of regulatory T cells in long-lasting Graves disease. Turning to this clonotype: Its target is unknown.

Findings and caveats of the study: Repertoires from persistent disease leaned toward TRBV28, TRBJ1-2 and TRBJ2-5. Shared public clonotypes totalled roughly 2,500 in persistent patients, compared with some 920 in new patients.

Time point of the sample: persistent/refractory GD, antithyroid drugs over 5 years with positive TRAb. From RNA extracted from PBMCs, the TCR library was made. Under American Thyroid Association guidelines, Graves' disease was diagnosed. All patients originated from an endocrinology department located in Xi'an, China. CDR3-region Arm-PCR and iRepertoire HTBI primers produced the TCR beta libraries. TCRdb reprocessed the multiplex PCR reads with MiXCR, giving one entry per CDR3 protein. This repertoire shows a few hundred thousand distinct CDR3 sequences, 20% to 30% found once; its top ten account for about a quarter. Trimming took off 0 bases at V and 2 bases at J, with 7 bases between the two ends. Germline CDR1 SQVTM, CDR2 ANQGSEA. CDR3 length: 13 amino acids.

This rearrangement joins TRBV29-1 to TRBJ1-2; D call uncertain. The input for sequencing was peripheral blood mononuclear cells (PBMCs), taken when the disease was refractory, from a patient treated with antithyroid drugs. The sequence derives from a female donor with Graves disease. The CDR3 nucleotides read TGCAGCGTTGAAGAGGTGGGAAACTATGGCTACACCTTC. It yields the protein CSVEEVGNYGYTF. The whole variable domain, remainder taken from reference TRBV29-1 and TRBJ1-2, is SAVISQKPSRDICQRGTSLTIQCQVDSQVTMMFWYRQQPGQSLTLIATANQGSEATYESGFVIDKFPISRPNLTFSTLTVSNMSPEDSSIYLCSVEEVGNYGYTFGSGTRLTVV.